This T cell receptor (beta chain) was documented in a study of sequential checkpoint blockade in melanoma. Background on the study: Randomization was 1:1 between first-line nivolumab→ipilimumab and ipilimumab→nivolumab.

The treatment was: randomized to nivolumab then ipilimumab (arm A) or the reverse (arm B). TCRdb's table, derived via immunoSEQ multiplex PCR, lists solely in-frame clones and lacks some. The sample holds 16,000 or so clones, approximately 80% seen once. Germline CDR1 and CDR2: SEHNR and FQNEAQ (reference sequence). V lost 0 bases and J lost 0; bases outside the gene matches: 5. The CDR3 contains 16 residues. This clonotype was obtained from a human donor with melanoma. V usage is TRBV7-9 and J usage is TRBJ2-7, with 7 bases fitting TRBD2. The sample consisted of CD8+ T cells sorted from blood (inferred from file names), taken from a patient given nivolumab and ipilimumab in sequence. The CDR3 DNA reads TGTGCCAGCAGCTTAGCGCGGGGGACGGCCTCCTACGAGCAGTACTTC. Translating gives CASSLARGTASYEQYF.